This is a list of T cell receptor beta chains from one sample in a study of T cell repertoires in cytomegalovirus infection. TCRdb processed the reads anew with MiXCR; each CDR3 protein has one entry. Altogether 450,000 to 600,000 distinct CDR3 sequences are present, approximately 10% being singletons, with the ten largest covering about a tenth. Sequenced sample: PBMCs. These receptors were obtained from a human donor in good health (CMV status not recorded). Some clones in this sample may be carry-over from other donors' samples. Both conserved end residues are part of each CDR3. A D gene is named only where the DNA matches it firmly. Clone size is stated in some rows and not others, as once, few, many or a class when expanded.

v_call	clone_size	j_call	d_call	cdr3_nt	cdr3_aa
TRBV7-2	many	TRBJ2-3	TRBD2	TGTGCCAGCAGCTTACGCACTAGCGGGGGCACAGATACGCAGTATTTT	CASSLRTSGGTDTQYF
TRBV7-2	many	TRBJ2-7	TRBD2	TGTGCCAGCAGCTTACTAGGGACTAGCGGGGGGGCCTACGAGCAGTACTTC	CASSLLGTSGGAYEQYF
TRBV23-1	.	TRBJ2-5	.	TGCGCCAGCCGCTTTGGAGGGGGCAAAGAGACCCAGTACTTC	CASRFGGGKETQYF
TRBV29-1	few	TRBJ1-2	TRBD1	TGCAGCATCCTGGGACAGGGCACGTATGGCTACACCTTC	CSILGQGTYGYTF
TRBV5-1	.	TRBJ2-5	.	TGCGCCAGCAGACTCTCTCTCGGGGGACCTCAAGAGACCCAGTACTTC	CASRLSLGGPQETQYF
TRBV6-1	few	TRBJ2-1	TRBD1	TGTGCCAGCAGTAATTCAGGGGGCGGTAAGGTCTTC	CASSNSGGGKVF
TRBV5-1	many	TRBJ2-1	.	TGCGCCAGCAGGGGATTCGGAAGGACCTACAATGAGCAGTTCTTC	CASRGFGRTYNEQFF
TRBV5-5	many	TRBJ1-4	TRBD1	TGTGCCAGCAGCCCTCGACAGGGAGGTAGTGAAAAACTGTTTTTT	CASSPRQGGSEKLFF
TRBV11-2	.	TRBJ2-3	TRBD2	TGTGCCAGCAGCTTTCAGACTAGCGGGAGCACAGATACGCAGTATTTT	CASSFQTSGSTDTQYF
TRBV18	many	TRBJ2-7	.	TGTGCCAGCTCACCAAGGGTGTGGCGGCAGGGGCGCGAGCAGTACTTC	CASSPRVWRQGREQYF
TRBV7-2	many	TRBJ2-7	TRBD2	TGTGCCAGCAGTGGGCGGGGGGAGCAGTACTTC	CASSGRGEQYF
TRBV2	.	TRBJ1-1	.	TGTGCCAGCAGTGAAGGGGGGCCGGTGGGCACTGAAGCTTTCTTT	CASSEGGPVGTEAFF
TRBV7-2	many	TRBJ2-1	.	TGTGCCAGCAGCTTAGCGACGTTAAGCTCCTACAATGAGCAGTTCTTC	CASSLATLSSYNEQFF
TRBV19	few	TRBJ1-5	TRBD1	TGTGCCAGTAGCGACAGGGAGAGCAATCAGCCCCAGCATTTT	CASSDRESNQPQHF
TRBV11-1	many	TRBJ2-7	TRBD1	TGTGCCAGCAGCTCCCCGGCGGGACAGGGGGCCTACGAGCAGTACTTC	CASSSPAGQGAYEQYF
TRBV7-2	many	TRBJ2-7	.	TGTGCCAGCAGCTTAAAGGATTCCTACGAGCAGTACTTC	CASSLKDSYEQYF
TRBV6-5	many	TRBJ2-7	.	TGTGCCAGCAGTTCGCCCCGCGGAGCGGCCACCTACGAGCAGTACTTC	CASSSPRGAATYEQYF
TRBV7-2	many	TRBJ1-4	TRBD1	TGTGCCAGCAGCTATCAGGGGGCGCGTGAAAAACTGTTTTTT	CASSYQGAREKLFF
TRBV7-9	many	TRBJ1-4	.	TGTGCTACAGCCCCGCCGGCCGGTGAAAAACTGTTTTTT	CATAPPAGEKLFF
TRBV6-6	many	TRBJ1-5	TRBD1	TGTGCCAGCAACTACCCGGGACAGGGGAATAATCAGCCCCAGCATTTT	CASNYPGQGNNQPQHF
TRBV11-2	many	TRBJ1-2	TRBD1	TGTGCCAGCAGCCAAGTAACGGGGACAGCTCACTATGGCTACACCTTC	CASSQVTGTAHYGYTF
TRBV30	few	TRBJ1-5	TRBD1	TGTGCCTGGAGCCAACAGGGGCGAGAGCCCCAGCATTTT	CAWSQQGREPQHF
TRBV29-1	many	TRBJ2-5	TRBD2	TGCAGCGTTGCGGGAGGACTAGCGATAGAGACCCAGTACTTC	CSVAGGLAIETQYF
TRBV5-6	many	TRBJ2-1	TRBD2	TGTGCCAGCAGCTTGTTAATTCAGCGGGAGGTCTCCTACAATGAGCAGTTCTTC	CASSLLIQREVSYNEQFF
TRBV20-1	many	TRBJ2-3	.	TGCAGTGCTAAAACCGGCACAGATACGCAGTATTTT	CSAKTGTDTQYF
TRBV20-1	few	TRBJ2-1	TRBD2	TGCAGTGCTAGATCGGGGGGTTGGGGTACATGGAATGAGCAGTTCTTC	CSARSGGWGTWNEQFF
TRBV7-8	many	TRBJ2-2	.	TGTGCCAGCAGCTTAGCGGCCCCCGGGGAGCTGTTTTTT	CASSLAAPGELFF
TRBV2	many	TRBJ1-4	.	TGTGCCAGCAGTGAAGATTGGGGGGCGAATGAAAAACTGTTTTTT	CASSEDWGANEKLFF
TRBV18	few	TRBJ2-1	.	TGTGCCAGCTCACCACCGTCCGGGGATGAGCAGTTCTTC	CASSPPSGDEQFF
TRBV29-1	many	TRBJ2-5	TRBD2	TGCAGCGTTGAAGCAGGGCGGGGGGAGACCCAGTACTTC	CSVEAGRGETQYF
TRBV6-5	many	TRBJ2-5	.	TGTGCCACCCACACCCGGGACGGACAAGAGACCCAGTACTTC	CATHTRDGQETQYF
TRBV7-2	many	TRBJ2-2	TRBD2	TGTGCCAGCACCAGAGCGGGGTCGGGCACCGGGGAGCTGTTTTTT	CASTRAGSGTGELFF
TRBV6-5	many	TRBJ1-6	TRBD1	TGTGCCAGCAGATCAGCCTCAGGGGGTTTGTCCTATAATTCACCCCTCCACTTT	CASRSASGGLSYNSPLHF
TRBV7-2	many	TRBJ2-1	.	TGTGCCAGCAGCTTAGCAGGACATCTCTTTGGTGAGCAGTTCTTC	CASSLAGHLFGEQFF
TRBV20-1	.	TRBJ2-1	.	TGCAGTGCCCCAGCGGGTTTAGGCAATGAGCAGTTCTTC	CSAPAGLGNEQFF
TRBV7-2	many	TRBJ2-1	.	TGTGCCAGCAGCTTGTTGACGGGAGCATATGAGCAGTTCTTC	CASSLLTGAYEQFF